These T cell receptor beta chains were read from a single sample in a study of blood T cells in healthy people across ages. A single record per CDR3 protein comes from TCRdb applying MiXCR to the 5' RACE reads. The repertoire consists of approximately 1,700,000 distinct CDR3 sequences, with around 40% occurring once and the leading ten covering 20% to 25%. Source material: blood. The receptor set was obtained from a human donor in good health. Each CDR3 is given with its conserved first and last residue. A D gene is named only where the DNA matches it firmly. Clone sizes are given selectively: once, few, many, or a class where the clone is expanded.

v_call,j_call,clone_size,d_call,cdr3_nt,cdr3_aa
TRBV20-1,TRBJ2-4,-,-,TGCAGTGCTTGGGACGTCGGCAGGGAGGGGGCGGGGGGCATTCAGTACTTC,CSAWDVGREGAGGIQYF
TRBV6-1,TRBJ2-3,few,TRBD1,TGTGCCAGCAGTATAAGTCCCGGGACAGGTACAGATACGCAGTATTTT,CASSISPGTGTDTQYF
TRBV4-3,TRBJ2-1,-,TRBD2,TGCGCCAGCAGCCTCCGACTCGGGACTAGCGGCGATAGCTCCTACAATGAGCAGTTCTTC,CASSLRLGTSGDSSYNEQFF
TRBV28,TRBJ1-2,few,-,TGTGCCAGCAGTTCGATCAGTGGCTACACCTTC,CASSSISGYTF
TRBV7-2,TRBJ1-2,-,-,TGTGCCAGCAGCTTAGCGTGGGGGGATGGCTACACCTTC,CASSLAWGDGYTF
TRBV4-3,TRBJ2-7,once,TRBD2,TGCGCCAGCAGCCAAGATGAAGCGGGGGGGCGTGAGCAGTACTTC,CASSQDEAGGREQYF
TRBV25-1,TRBJ2-7,once,-,TGTGCCAGCAGTGATTACACGCCCCCCACCTACGAGCAGTACTTC,CASSDYTPPTYEQYF
TRBV7-9,TRBJ2-7,few,-,TGTGCCAGCGTACTGGGCGAGGGGTCCTCCTACGAGCAGTACTTC,CASVLGEGSSYEQYF
TRBV4-2,TRBJ2-1,-,TRBD2,TGTGCCAGCAGCCAAATGCTAGCGGGGGGGCCTAATAATGAGCAGTTCTTC,CASSQMLAGGPNNEQFF
TRBV7-9,TRBJ2-3,-,-,TGTGCCAGCAGCCAAATACTTTCAGATACGCAGTATTTT,CASSQILSDTQYF
TRBV7-2,TRBJ1-6,-,TRBD1,TGTGCCAGCAGCACGACAGGGGGCTTAGGGTCACCCCTCCACTTT,CASSTTGGLGSPLHF
TRBV2,TRBJ1-1,-,-,TGTGCCAGCAGTAACCGATACGCGGACACTGAAGTTTTCTTT,CASSNRYADTEVFF
TRBV20-1,TRBJ2-1,few,TRBD1,TGCAGTGCCAAAACGGGACAGGGAACCAGTGAGCAGTTCTTC,CSAKTGQGTSEQFF
TRBV12-3/TRBV12-4,TRBJ2-5,-,-,TGTGCCAGCCGTTATGTCGGCCAAGAGACCCAGTACTTC,CASRYVGQETQYF
TRBV5-6,TRBJ2-4,many,-,TGTGCCAGCAGCGCTGGGGGGACGGCCAAAAACATTCAGTACTTC,CASSAGGTAKNIQYF
TRBV11-3,TRBJ2-7,few,TRBD1,TGTGCCAGCAGCCCCCCCCGGGGCTCAGGGGGCCGCGAGCAGTACTTC,CASSPPRGSGGREQYF
TRBV20-1,TRBJ1-2,-,-,TGCAGTGCTAGAGATCACGGGTCCCCAATATCGGGCTACACCTTC,CSARDHGSPISGYTF
TRBV4-2,TRBJ2-5,-,-,TGTGCCAGCAGCCACACAAAGGGCAGGGGCGAAGAGACCCAGTACTTC,CASSHTKGRGEETQYF
TRBV20-1,TRBJ2-1,many,-,TGCAGTGCTAGTAACTACGACTGGCAGTTCTTC,CSASNYDWQFF
TRBV7-2,TRBJ2-1,few,-,TGTGCCAGCAGCTTAGCGCTCACAGCCAATGAGCAGTTCTTC,CASSLALTANEQFF
TRBV6-2/TRBV6-3,TRBJ1-2,-,TRBD1,TGTGCCAGCACGGAGGGACAGACTATGAACTATGGCTACACCTTC,CASTEGQTMNYGYTF
TRBV12-3/TRBV12-4,TRBJ2-5,-,-,TGTGCCAGCACCGGGGAGGGGGGATTGGAGACCCAGTACTTC,CASTGEGGLETQYF
TRBV4-3,TRBJ1-2,few,-,TGCGCCAGCAGCCAAGACCCGGACGGCCGATCCCCTGGAGGCTACACCTTC,CASSQDPDGRSPGGYTF
TRBV21-1,TRBJ1-2,few,-,TGTGCCAGCAGCAAAGTCGCACAGGAATCCGGGAGCTATGGCTACACCTTC,CASSKVAQESGSYGYTF
TRBV7-2,TRBJ1-2,few,-,TGTGCCAGCGGCTTCGGTCCATCCAGCTATGGCTACACCTTC,CASGFGPSSYGYTF
TRBV25-1,TRBJ2-3,once,TRBD2,TGTGCCAGCAGTGAAAGGTTGGGGGGGGCAGATACGCAGTATTTT,CASSERLGGADTQYF
TRBV20-1,TRBJ2-4,once,TRBD1,TGCAGTGCACGGGACAGGGAGCTGAGGGAGCAGTACTTC,CSARDRELREQYF
TRBV20-1,TRBJ2-4,few,TRBD2,TGCAGTGCTAGAGTCTTTAGCGGGGGGACGGGAGAGCAGTACTTC,CSARVFSGGTGEQYF
TRBV7-8,TRBJ2-7,many,TRBD1,TGTGCCAGCAGCTCCGGGACAGAGTCCTACGAGCAGTACTTC,CASSSGTESYEQYF
TRBV7-2,TRBJ2-3,-,-,TGTGCCAGCAGCTTTGGAGGCGGGGTCGGCACAGATACGCAGTATTTT,CASSFGGGVGTDTQYF
TRBV4-3,TRBJ1-2,few,-,TGCGCCAGCAGCCAAGTATTAACAAGGGCTCTTTTCTATGGCTACACCTTC,CASSQVLTRALFYGYTF
TRBV15,TRBJ2-5,few,-,TGTGCCACCAGCAGTGACAGTTTCCAAGAGACCCAGTACTTC,CATSSDSFQETQYF
TRBV20-1,TRBJ2-3,-,-,TGCAGTGCTCTAACCTTTACAGATACGCAGTATTTT,CSALTFTDTQYF
TRBV10-3,TRBJ2-1,few,TRBD2,TGTGCCATCAGTGACCGATCTAGCGGGGGGGGAGATGAGCAGTTCTTC,CAISDRSSGGGDEQFF
TRBV6-5,TRBJ2-1,many,TRBD2,TGTGCCAGCAGCTCGCGGGGGAGCTCCTACAATGAGCAGTTCTTC,CASSSRGSSYNEQFF